In its sample, the clone carrying this T cell receptor (beta chain) was seen a few times. Researchers ran the PCR with 60 Vbeta and 13 Jbeta primers. As processed by the authors: The authors later counted around 80 million unique TCR beta chains, roughly 11 million of them shared. The table came from immunoSEQ multiplex PCR; TCRdb's copy has only in-frame clones and leaves some out. V and J calls and clone size are as listed in that table; D and trimming were resolved from the DNA. The sample holds 110,000 to 150,000 clones, around a tenth seen once. The CDR3 has 15 amino acids. Trimming took 5 bases from V and 4 from J; bases not matched to a gene: 7. Germline V CDR1 and CDR2: SGDLS, YYNGEE. The data derive from a study of cytomegalovirus exposure and HLA in healthy donors.

The TCR sequence derives from a male donor in good health and CMV-seronegative. The specimen sequenced was PBMCs. This sequence joins TRBV9 and TRBJ2-5; 11 bases agree with TRBD1. CDR3 amino acids: CASRAGTGGLETQYF. CDR3 coding DNA: TGTGCCAGCAGAGCCGGGACAGGGGGATTAGAGACCCAGTACTTC.